These 11 T cell receptor beta chains were sequenced from one sample in a study of blood T cell repertoires in COVID-19. Repertoires were generated with immunoSEQ multiplex PCR, while TCRdb's copy carries only in-frame clones and drops some. This table has about 180,000 clones, roughly nine tenths appearing once. Material for sequencing was peripheral blood. These receptors were collected from a man younger than 30 who had recovered from COVID-19.

This clone was seen once. V usage is TRBV5-1 and J usage is TRBJ2-2; 15 nucleotides align to TRBD2. Germline lookup yields CDR1 SGHRS and CDR2 YFSETQ. Trimming cost V 4 bases and J 4 bases; bases outside gene matches: 2. This CDR3 spans 16 amino acids. The CDR3 DNA is TGCGCCAGCAGCGGGGGACTAGCGGGAGGCACCGGGGAGCTGTTTTTT. Translating it yields CASSGGLAGGTGELFF.

In DNA, the CDR3 is TGTGCCAGCAGCACAACAGTAGCTGGGGCCAACGTCCTGACTTTC. Translation: CASSTTVAGANVLTF. The V gene is TRBV7-2, the J gene TRBJ2-6; D is ambiguous. Germline CDR1 SGHTA, CDR2 FQGNSA. V was cut by 5 bases and J by 2 bases, with 10 bases left in between. The CDR3 covers 15 residues. Variable domain in full (rest from reference TRBV7-2 and TRBJ2-6): GAGVSQSPSNKVTEKGKDVELRCDPISGHTALYWYRQSLGQGLEFLIYFQGNSAPDKSGLPSDRFSAERTGGSVSTLTIQRTQQEDSAVYLCASSTTVAGANVLTFGAGSRLTVL.

The chain recombines TRBV19 with TRBJ2-7, with TRBD1 identical over 7 bases. CDR3 length: 14 residues. After removal of 1 base from V and 5 bases from J, the junction contained 5 bases not matched to a gene. CDR1 is LNHDA, CDR2 SQIVND, per germline (reference sequence). CDR3 sequence: CASSIGGTVNEQYF. The CDR3 DNA sequence: TGTGCCAGTAGTATAGGAGGGACAGTTAACGAGCAGTACTTC.

The V gene is TRBV7-9, the J gene TRBJ1-3; D not resolved. Germline CDR1 reads SEHNR; CDR2 reads FQNEAQ (reference sequence). V was cut by 3 bases and J by 0 bases, with 9 bases left in between. The CDR3 totals 15 residues. CDR3 DNA sequence: TGTGCCAGCAGCTTCGCGGTTAGCTCTGGAAACACCATATATTTT. Its protein product is CASSFAVSSGNTIYF. The variable domain in full, completed from reference TRBV7-9 and TRBJ1-3, reads DTGVSQNPRHKITKRGQNVTFRCDPISEHNRLYWYRQTLGQGPEFLTYFQNEAQLEKSRLLSDRFSAERPKGSFSTLEIQRTEQGDSAMYLCASSFAVSSGNTIYFGEGSWLTVV.

J is TRBJ2-5 and V is TRBV7-2; 11 bases are shared with TRBD2. CDR1 and CDR2 (germline): SGHTA, FQGNSA. There are 15 residues in the CDR3. V lost 3 bases, J lost 4 bases, and 4 bases stayed unmatched. CDR3 in amino acids: CASSFGSGRAETQYF. DNA for the CDR3: TGTGCCAGCAGCTTCGGTAGCGGGAGGGCAGAGACCCAGTACTTC.

The chain has TRBV14 and TRBJ2-6; D might be TRBD2 (6 bases). CDR3 size: 15 residues. V was cut by 2 bases and J by 3 bases, with 8 bases left in between. Germline V lookup: CDR1 SGHDN, CDR2 FVKESK. The CDR3 DNA is TGTGCCAGCAGCCAACAGGGAGGTGGGGCCAACGTCCTGACTTTC. Translation: CASSQQGGGANVLTF.

The chain couples TRBV24-1 to TRBJ2-1, with TRBD1 matching over 7 bases. The germline V gene has CDR1 KGHDR and CDR2 SFDVKD. With 1 base clipped from V and 1 base from J, the junction kept 3 bases outside the gene matches. This CDR3 region has 16 residues. CDR3 in amino acids: CATSDLGQVSYNEQFF. CDR3 DNA: TGTGCCACCAGTGATTTAGGACAGGTTTCCTACAATGAGCAGTTCTTC.

This chain joins TRBV7-8 and TRBJ2-7; 8 nucleotides align to TRBD1. CDR1 is SGHVS and CDR2 is FQNEAQ in the germline V gene. The CDR3 runs to 16 residues. V lost 5 bases, J lost 4 bases, and 13 bases stayed unmatched. The CDR3 bases are TGTGCCAGCAGCGGGACGGGACAGGCACTACGATACGAGCAGTACTTC. Translated, it gives CASSGTGQALRYEQYF.

The chain carries TRBV6-2 or TRBV6-3 and TRBJ1-1; no clear D. The V end lost 4 bases, the J end lost 6 bases, and 6 bases lay between the germline ends. Germline V gene data show CDR1 as MNHEY and CDR2 as SVGEGT. The CDR3 consists of 11 residues. The CDR3 DNA is TGTGCCAGCAGTTCCCTCGCTGAAGCTTTCTTT. This translates into CASSSLAEAFF.

This chain connects TRBV6-5 to TRBJ1-2; no clear D gene. The V gene lost 4 bases and the J gene lost 7 bases, with 13 bases spanning the gap. CDR3 size: 13 residues. The germline V gene encodes CDR1 MNHEY and CDR2 SVGAGI. This CDR3 reads CASSFTANGGYTF. The CDR3 nucleotides read TGTGCCAGCAGTTTTACAGCCAACGGTGGCTACACCTTC.

This clone was seen just once. The chain is built from TRBV30 and TRBJ2-6; D might be TRBD1 (6 bases). This CDR3 has 14 residues. V gave up 1 base and J gave up 3 bases, with 7 bases separating them. The germline V gene has CDR1 GTSNPN and CDR2 SVGIG (reference sequence). The CDR3 sequence: CAWSAGVGANVLTF. Written as DNA, the CDR3 is TGTGCCTGGAGTGCAGGGGTTGGGGCCAACGTCCTGACTTTC.